A single sample gave rise to the 13 T cell receptor beta chains below, sequenced in a study of shared clonotypes between healthy human individuals. Only in-frame clones appear in the TCRdb table, and some are missing; sequencing was by immunoSEQ multiplex PCR. Of more than 2,000,000 clones in the sample, 85% to 95% were seen once. Material for sequencing was naive CD4+ T cells from PBMCs. As for subset: CD45RA+ positively selected. Receptors were obtained from a man aged 18 to 30 in good health. Some clones in this sample may be carry-over from other donors' samples.

J is TRBJ1-4 and V is TRBV5-1; D remains unclear. CDR1 SGHRS and CDR2 YFSETQ come from the germline V gene. V lost 0 bases and J lost 4, with 10 bases in between. CDR3 length equals 15 residues. CDR3: CASSLDVFGNEKLFF. The DNA for the CDR3 is TGCGCCAGCAGCTTGGACGTGTTCGGTAATGAAAAACTGTTTTTT.

A word on this clone: Other DNA sequences from this sample encode an identical CDR3 as well. This chain uses TRBV5-1 with TRBJ1-2; the D gene is possibly TRBD1 (5 bases). V was pared by 4 bases and J by 0 bases, with 13 bases between. The germline V gene has CDR1 SGHRS and CDR2 YFSETQ. CDR3 length equals 15 residues. Here the CDR3 reads CASSLGQTANYGYTF. Written as DNA, the CDR3 is TGCGCCAGCAGCCTAGGACAAACCGCTAACTATGGCTACACCTTC.

The chain carries TRBV29-1 and TRBJ2-1; either TRBD1 or TRBD2 may supply D (5 bases each). The CDR3 totals 14 residues. In germline, CDR1 is SQVTM, CDR2 ANQGSEA. Trimming pared 4 bases from V and 4 bases from J, leaving 14 bases between. The CDR3 loop reads CSVGAGTAYNEQFF. Here the CDR3 DNA reads TGCAGCGTTGGGGCCGGGACGGCATACAATGAGCAGTTCTTC.

The V call is TRBV4-3, the J call TRBJ2-7; no reliable D call. Trimming took 0 bases from V and 3 from J, leaving 18 bases between them. The CDR3 consists of 17 residues. Germline V CDR1 and CDR2: LGHNA, YSLEER. The DNA for the CDR3 is TGCGCCAGCAGCCAAGATACGGGTATCGGTAGAAACTACGAGCAGTACTTC. Its translation is CASSQDTGIGRNYEQYF.

This clone has a single count. The V and J genes are TRBV19 and TRBJ2-7; 8 positions agree with TRBD2. V trimming: 11 bases; J trimming: 5 bases; junction bases outside the gene matches: 8. The CDR3 sequence is 12 residues long. Germline V gene sequence: CDR1 LNHDA, CDR2 SQIVND (reference sequence). The CDR3 region is CALTETSDEQYF. In DNA form, the CDR3 reads TGTGCCCTTACCGAGACTAGCGACGAGCAGTACTTC.

This clone showed up just once. The chain links TRBV7-9 to TRBJ2-7; a weak D match, TRBD2 (5 bases). The V gene's germline CDR1 is SEHNR and CDR2 FQNEAQ (reference sequence). V was cut by 2 bases and J by 6 bases, with 14 bases left in between. CDR3 length: 14 residues. CDR3 sequence: CASSLIGGPPEQYF. DNA for the CDR3: TGTGCCAGCAGCTTAATTGGAGGACCCCCCGAGCAGTACTTC.

This chain connects TRBV6-5 to TRBJ2-5; the D gene could be TRBD1 or TRBD2 (5 bases each). Germline V CDR1 and CDR2: MNHEY, SVGAGI. The germline V and J ends were trimmed by 5 bases and 4 bases, with 17 bases remaining between them. This CDR3 contains 15 residues. Here the CDR3 DNA reads TGTGCCAGCAGTCCCTTCGACGGGGCAGGAGAGACCCAGTACTTC. As protein: CASSPFDGAGETQYF.

This clone has more than one count but fewer than ten. The chain uses TRBV7-9 and TRBJ1-1; no clear D gene. Germline loops: CDR1 SEHNR, CDR2 FQNEAQ (reference sequence). This CDR3 has 15 residues. V was trimmed by 5 bases and J by 1 base, leaving 14 bases between them. CDR3 protein: CASSRSGRENTEAFF. CDR3 nucleotide sequence: TGTGCCAGCAGCCGGTCGGGCAGAGAGAACACTGAAGCTTTCTTT. Full variable domain (rest looked up from reference TRBV7-9 and TRBJ1-1): DTGVSQNPRHKITKRGQNVTFRCDPISEHNRLYWYRQTLGQGPEFLTYFQNEAQLEKSRLLSDRFSAERPKGSFSTLEIQRTEQGDSAMYLCASSRSGRENTEAFFGQGTRLTVV.

V usage is TRBV27 and J usage is TRBJ2-2; 11 bases fit TRBD2. Germline CDR1 MNHEY, CDR2 SMNVEV (reference sequence). CDR3 length: 15 residues. V gave up 10 bases and J gave up 3 bases; unmatched junction bases: 7. The CDR3 protein is CANPTSGGYTGELFF. Here the CDR3 DNA reads TGTGCCAACCCCACTAGCGGGGGTTACACCGGGGAGCTGTTTTTT.

The V call is TRBV6-5, the J call TRBJ1-3, with D hard to call. The V end lost 2 bases, the J end lost 4 bases, and 15 bases lay between the germline ends. Germline V CDR1 and CDR2: MNHEY, SVGAGI. The CDR3 loop spans 16 amino acids. The CDR3 spells CASSYGVIAWGNTIYF. In DNA, the CDR3 is TGTGCCAGCAGTTACGGGGTCATCGCCTGGGGAAACACCATATATTTT.

The rearrangement uses TRBV28 and TRBJ2-3; D gene unclear. With 3 bases removed from V and 0 bases from J, the gap between germline ends came to 10 bases. The CDR3 totals 15 residues. Looked up from germline, CDR1 is MDHEN and CDR2 is SYDVKM. CDR3 protein: CASSLRRTSTDTQYF. CDR3 sequence (DNA): TGTGCCAGCAGTTTGAGGAGAACTAGCACAGATACGCAGTATTTT.

The chain joins TRBV27 to TRBJ1-2; TRBD1 aligns across 7 bases. Germline values: CDR1 MNHEY, CDR2 SMNVEV (reference sequence). The CDR3 has 15 amino acids. Losses at the gene ends were 4 bases for V and 2 bases for J; bases not matched to a gene: 7. For the CDR3, the DNA is TGTGCCAGCAGTTCGCCGGGACAGAGCAACTATGGCTACACCTTC. It codes for CASSSPGQSNYGYTF.

The rearrangement uses TRBV7-2 and TRBJ1-5, with D perhaps matching TRBD1 (6 bases). CDR1 is SGHTA and CDR2 is FQGNSA in the germline V gene. Trimming stripped 4 bases from V and 6 bases from J, with 13 bases between. This CDR3 is 14 amino acids long. The CDR3 sequence is CASSSIGGRQPQHF. The CDR3 DNA follows: TGTGCCAGCAGCTCGATAGGGGGGCGTCAGCCCCAGCATTTT.